This TCR beta chain appears in the sequencing data of a study of T cell responses to AZD1222 COVID-19 vaccine. With regard to this clone: The antigen remains unidentified.

This CDR3 has 14 residues. V lost 2 bases and J 6 bases, leaving 14 bases between the germline ends. Germline V lookup: CDR1 MNHEY, CDR2 SVGEGT. Points from the study as a whole: Baseline serostatus was positive in only six AZD1222 recipients. Nearly half of unique spike-specific TCRs reportedly avoided B.1.351 and B.1.1.7 mutated regions.

Profiled with immunoSEQ multiplex PCR; TCRdb holds only in-frame clones, not every one. Of 190,000 or so clones in the sample, over 85% were seen once. This specimen was peripheral blood, taken 28 days after the second AZD1222 dose. The chain is built from TRBV6-2 or TRBV6-3 and TRBJ2-7, with D possibly being TRBD1 (6 bases). The sequence was obtained from an adult who received the AZD1222 COVID-19 vaccine. The CDR3 region is CASSYQGGWSEQYF. The CDR3, as DNA: TGTGCCAGCAGTTACCAAGGGGGATGGAGCGAGCAGTACTTC.